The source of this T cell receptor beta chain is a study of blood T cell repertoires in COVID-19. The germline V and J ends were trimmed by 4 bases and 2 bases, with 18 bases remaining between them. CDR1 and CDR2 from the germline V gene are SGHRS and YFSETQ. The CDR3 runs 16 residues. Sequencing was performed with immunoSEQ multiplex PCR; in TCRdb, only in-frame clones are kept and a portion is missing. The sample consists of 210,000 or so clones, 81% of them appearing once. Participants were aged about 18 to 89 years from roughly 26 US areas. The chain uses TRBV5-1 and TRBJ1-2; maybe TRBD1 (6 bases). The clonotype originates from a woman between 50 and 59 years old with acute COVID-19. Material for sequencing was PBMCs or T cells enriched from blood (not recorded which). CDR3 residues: CASSPHDTGMNYGYTF. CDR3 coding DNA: TGCGCCAGCAGCCCGCACGATACAGGGATGAACTATGGCTACACCTTC.